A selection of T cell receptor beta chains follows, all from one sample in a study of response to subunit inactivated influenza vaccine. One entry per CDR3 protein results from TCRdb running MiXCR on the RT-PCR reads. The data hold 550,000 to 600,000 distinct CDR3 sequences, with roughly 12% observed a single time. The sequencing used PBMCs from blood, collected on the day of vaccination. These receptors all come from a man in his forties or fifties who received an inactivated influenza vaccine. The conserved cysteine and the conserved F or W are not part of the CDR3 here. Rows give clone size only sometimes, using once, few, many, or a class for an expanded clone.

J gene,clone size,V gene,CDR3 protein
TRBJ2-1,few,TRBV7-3,ASSLEGTGEQF
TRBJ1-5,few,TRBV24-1,ATSDLASNQPQH
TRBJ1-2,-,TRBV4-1,ASSQDSGIVGYT
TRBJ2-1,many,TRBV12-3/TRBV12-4,ASSLVAGGNSYNEQF
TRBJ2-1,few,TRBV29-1,SVGEAGGPTYNEQF
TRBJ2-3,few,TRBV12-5,ASGLFPSGDGTDTQY
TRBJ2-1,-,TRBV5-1,ASRGDLGSYNEQF
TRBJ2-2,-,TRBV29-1,SVSKGTQNTGELF
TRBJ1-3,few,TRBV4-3,ASSQDGQGRGNTIY
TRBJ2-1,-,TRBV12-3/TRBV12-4,ASSHRDRQDNEQF
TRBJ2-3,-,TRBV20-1,SAQNRRGSTDTQY
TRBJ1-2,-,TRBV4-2,ASSQERPGRTLYGYT
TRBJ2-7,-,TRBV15,ATSARRTGTYEQY
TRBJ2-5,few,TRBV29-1,SVAGLAKETQY
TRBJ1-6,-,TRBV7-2,ASSLEGSGNSPLH
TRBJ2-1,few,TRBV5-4,ASSGPTSGRRSGNEQF
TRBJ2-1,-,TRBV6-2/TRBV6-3,ASSFTSGGAHEQF
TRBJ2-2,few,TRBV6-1,ASSLGIYRGLNTGELF
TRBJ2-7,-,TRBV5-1,ASSLVASGTYEQY
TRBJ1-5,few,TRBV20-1,SAKTGSSNQPQH
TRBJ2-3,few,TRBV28,ASSSPSTGAKGTQY
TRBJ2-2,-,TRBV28,ASSPGLAGDWTGELF
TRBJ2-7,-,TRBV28,ASRKTGQAYEQY
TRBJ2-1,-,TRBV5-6,ASSLTASNEQF
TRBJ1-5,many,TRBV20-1,SARTGNQPQH
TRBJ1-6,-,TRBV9,ASSPEQGRGSPLH
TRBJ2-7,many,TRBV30,AWGTVFHEQY
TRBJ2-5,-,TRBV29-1,SVPQETQY
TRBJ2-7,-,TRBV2,ASSYDPDTERGHIYEQY
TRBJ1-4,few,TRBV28,ASSPAGTGGWYEKLF
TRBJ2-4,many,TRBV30,AWSVRGTNIQY
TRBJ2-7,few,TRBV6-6,ASKTTESYEQY
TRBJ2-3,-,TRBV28,ATPTPQGYTQY
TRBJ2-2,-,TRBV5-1,ASSLILSGLAPGELF
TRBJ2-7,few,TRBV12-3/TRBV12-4,ASSPGQVRYEQY
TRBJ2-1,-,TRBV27,ASSLRLARHGNEQF
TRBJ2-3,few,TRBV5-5,ASSLAVGTPSTDTQY
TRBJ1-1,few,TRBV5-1,ASSLGDRGMGTEAF
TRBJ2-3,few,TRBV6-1,ASSRSPTTSGTITDTQY
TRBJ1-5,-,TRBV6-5,ASSSNRGLNQPQH
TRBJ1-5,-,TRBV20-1,SATRDFNQPQH
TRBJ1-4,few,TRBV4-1,ASSINRAATNEKLF
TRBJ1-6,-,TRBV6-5,ASSYDRRYNSPLH
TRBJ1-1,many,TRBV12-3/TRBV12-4,ASSLDPGVNTEAF
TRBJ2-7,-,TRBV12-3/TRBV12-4,ASSFNRGSNEQY
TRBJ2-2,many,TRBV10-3,AISVGTGGIGELF
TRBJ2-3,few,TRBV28,ASSTGLYTDTQY
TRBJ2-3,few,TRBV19,ASSPGDTDTQY
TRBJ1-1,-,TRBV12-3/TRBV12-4,ASSPGQFGAEAF
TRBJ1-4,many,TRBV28,ASSLSWKQGAPNEKLF
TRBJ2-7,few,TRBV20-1,SARDGGLLYEQY
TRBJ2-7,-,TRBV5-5,ASSNLAGDSYEQY
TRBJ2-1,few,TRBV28,ASSFSEIEQF
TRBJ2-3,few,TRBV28,ATGTSASWADTQY
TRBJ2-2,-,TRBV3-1,ASSQEGTSRGELF
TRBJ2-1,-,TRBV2,ASSEQGPLNYNEQF